These 29 T cell receptor beta chains share one sample of origin, sequenced in a study of T cells after yellow fever vaccination. TCRdb reanalysed the 5' RACE reads using MiXCR and keeps one entry per CDR3 protein. The table has tens of thousands of distinct CDR3 sequences, 6.5% to 9% seen once. The source material was CD8+ T cells sorted from PBMCs, sampled 15 days after the yellow fever booster vaccination. The source is a young man who received the YFV17D yellow fever vaccine.

This clonotype came up many times. The V and J genes are TRBV7-9 and TRBJ2-7, with 12 bases matching TRBD2. Losses at the gene ends were 4 bases for V and 2 bases for J; bases not matched to a gene: 6. The germline CDR1 and CDR2 sequences are SEHNR and FQNEAQ (reference sequence). This CDR3 region has 16 residues. CDR3 amino acids: CASSSKTSGSTYEQYF. The CDR3 region has the DNA TGTGCCAGCAGCTCAAAGACTAGCGGGAGTACCTACGAGCAGTACTTC. Using reference TRBV7-9 and TRBJ2-7 for the parts outside the CDR3, the full variable domain is DTGVSQNPRHKITKRGQNVTFRCDPISEHNRLYWYRQTLGQGPEFLTYFQNEAQLEKSRLLSDRFSAERPKGSFSTLEIQRTEQGDSAMYLCASSSKTSGSTYEQYFGPGTRLTVT.

This clonotype was seen ten or more times. The genes are TRBV4-2 and TRBJ1-2; D is unresolved. V lost 0 bases, J lost 1 base, and 12 bases lay in between. This CDR3 contains 16 residues. Germline assignment: CDR1 LGHNA and CDR2 YNFKEQ. The DNA for the CDR3 is TGTGCCAGCAGCCAAGAAGACCCTCCGATTAACTATGGCTACACCTTC. Translated, it gives CASSQEDPPINYGYTF.

This clonotype was observed at least ten times. The rearrangement links TRBV6-2 or TRBV6-3 to TRBJ2-1; 7 bases align to TRBD1. The CDR3 is made up of 15 amino acids. After removal of 5 bases from V and 10 bases from J, the junction contained 14 bases not matched to a gene. The germline gives CDR1 MNHEY, CDR2 SVGEGT. CDR3 sequence reads: CASSPDTGAPMEQFF. In DNA form, the CDR3 reads TGTGCCAGCAGTCCCGATACAGGGGCCCCTATGGAGCAGTTCTTC.

This clonotype was found many times. This chain connects TRBV13 to TRBJ2-3; D is ambiguous. The CDR3 has 13 amino acids. V was cut by 7 bases and J by 0 bases, with 8 bases left in between. Germline V gene lookup returns CDR1 PRHDT and CDR2 FYEKMQ (reference sequence). CDR3 nucleotides: TGTGCCAGCACCCCAGACAGCACAGATACGCAGTATTTT. Translation gives CASTPDSTDTQYF.

Ten or more counts support this clonotype. This chain joins TRBV9 and TRBJ1-5; no reliable D call. The V end lost 4 bases, the J end lost 0 bases, and 8 bases lay between the germline ends. In germline, CDR1 is SGDLS, CDR2 YYNGEE. The CDR3 has 14 amino acids. The CDR3 loop reads CASSYGDSNQPQHF. CDR3 nucleotides: TGTGCCAGCAGCTATGGGGATAGCAATCAGCCCCAGCATTTT.

This clonotype was seen many times. The chain recombines TRBV7-9 with TRBJ1-1; D gene unclear. The germline V gene encodes CDR1 SEHNR and CDR2 FQNEAQ (reference sequence). Trimming removed 3 bases at V and 4 bases at J, with 6 bases between. There are 12 residues in the CDR3. The CDR3 sequence: CASSFGTTEAFF. CDR3 in DNA: TGTGCCAGCAGCTTTGGCACCACTGAAGCTTTCTTT.

Ten or more counts support this clonotype. The V and J genes are TRBV25-1 and TRBJ2-2; 9 bases are shared with TRBD2. V shed 4 bases and J 7 bases; nucleotides not matched to a gene: 4. The CDR3 sequence is 14 residues long. Germline V gene data show CDR1 as MGHDK and CDR2 as SYGVNS. CDR3 sequence: CASSVAGVYGELFF. The CDR3 DNA reads as TGTGCCAGCAGTGTAGCGGGAGTTTACGGGGAGCTGTTTTTT.

Regarding this clonotype: Just one base apart from a much larger clone, this may be a read error. The chain is built from TRBV4-3 and TRBJ2-7; 8 nucleotides line up with TRBD1. The CDR3 sequence is 15 residues long. Germline V gene sequence: CDR1 LGHNA, CDR2 YSLEER. This CDR3 is CASSQGQGFAYELYF. Here the CDR3 DNA reads TGCGCCAGCAGCCAAGGACAGGGGTTCGCCTACGAGCTGTACTTC.

There are many counts of this clonotype. This chain links TRBV29-1 with TRBJ1-2; 8 nucleotides match TRBD1. V dropped 7 bases and J dropped 4; count of bases not matched to a gene: 5. CDR1 and CDR2 from the germline V gene are SQVTM and ANQGSEA. CDR3 length: 12 amino acids. CDR3 DNA sequence: TGCAGCGGTGGACAGGGCGGCTATGGCTACACCTTC. Its protein is CSGGQGGYGYTF. Using reference TRBV29-1 and TRBJ1-2 for the parts outside the CDR3, the full variable domain is SAVISQKPSRDICQRGTSLTIQCQVDSQVTMMFWYRQQPGQSLTLIATANQGSEATYESGFVIDKFPISRPNLTFSTLTVSNMSPEDSSIYLCSGGQGGYGYTFGSGTRLTVV.

In this sample, this clonotype turned up many times. V is TRBV6-2 or TRBV6-3 and J is TRBJ2-5; TRBD2 matches at 14 bases. This CDR3 region has 15 residues. CDR1 and CDR2 (germline): MNHEY, SVGEGT. The V and J ends lost 5 bases and 3 bases, in that order; junction bases with no gene match: 2. CDR3 residues: CASSPGLAGEETQYF. DNA for the CDR3: TGTGCCAGCAGTCCGGGACTAGCGGGAGAAGAGACCCAGTACTTC.

This clonotype was recorded many times. The V call is TRBV11-2, the J call TRBJ2-1; TRBD2 agrees at 9 bases. The germline CDR1 and CDR2 sequences are SGHAT and FQNNGV. V shed 5 bases and J 1 base; nucleotides not matched to a gene: 12. The CDR3 length is 18 residues. The DNA of the CDR3 is TGTGCCAGCAGCGATTTATTGGCGGGAGGGCTATCCTACAATGAGCAGTTCTTC. Protein product: CASSDLLAGGLSYNEQFF. The full variable domain, its missing parts supplied by reference TRBV11-2 and TRBJ2-1, is EAGVAQSPRYKIIEKRQSVAFWCNPISGHATLYWYQQILGQGPKLLIQFQNNGVVDDSQLPKDRFSAERLKGVDSTLKIQPAKLEDSAVYLCASSDLLAGGLSYNEQFFGPGTRLTVL.

V gene TRBV7-9 combines with J gene TRBJ2-1; D call uncertain. Looked up from germline, CDR1 is SEHNR and CDR2 is FQNEAQ (reference sequence). V lost 8 bases, J lost 4 bases, and 15 bases lay in between. CDR3 length equals 14 residues. CDR3 protein: CASCGVTPYNEQFF. The CDR3 nucleotides are TGTGCCAGCTGTGGCGTGACCCCTTACAATGAGCAGTTCTTC.

This clonotype was seen ten or more times. The J gene is TRBJ2-5, the V gene TRBV5-1; possible D gene TRBD2, 5 bases. Trimming cost V 4 bases and J 5 bases, with 18 bases left between them. Germline V CDR1 and CDR2: SGHRS, YFSETQ. The CDR3 has 15 residues. CDR3 amino acids: CASSHRDSSGETQYF. In DNA form, the CDR3 reads TGCGCCAGCAGCCACCGGGATAGTAGTGGGGAGACCCAGTACTTC. Supplemented by reference TRBV5-1 and TRBJ2-5, the full variable domain reads KAGVTQTPRYLIKTRGQQVTLSCSPISGHRSVSWYQQTPGQGLQFLFEYFSETQRNKGNFPGRFSGRQFSNSRSEMNVSTLELGDSALYLCASSHRDSSGETQYFGPGTRLLVL.

This clonotype was seen many times. V gene TRBV25-1 combines with J gene TRBJ2-7; D is ambiguous. Germline V gene lookup returns CDR1 MGHDK and CDR2 SYGVNS. V shed 1 base and J shed 1 base, with 2 bases lying between them. This CDR3 comprises 12 residues. Written as DNA, the CDR3 is TGTGCCAGCAGTGAATCTTCCTACGAGCAGTACTTC. This translates into CASSESSYEQYF.

Ten or more counts support this clonotype. An end of the junction does not agree with germline; a read error may underlie this. V is TRBV9 and J is TRBJ2-1, with TRBD2 identical over 11 bases. CDR3 size: 12 residues. CDR1 is SGDLS and CDR2 is YYNGEE in the germline V gene. CDR3: CASSGSGRAEVF. The CDR3 coding sequence is TGTGCCAGCAGCGGTAGCGGGAGGGCGGAGGTCTTC. The full variable domain, completed using reference TRBV9 and TRBJ2-1, is DSGVTQTPKHLITATGQRVTLRCSPRSGDLSVYWYQQSLDQGLQFLIQYYNGEERAKGNILERFSAQQFPDLHSELNLSSLELGDSALYFCASSGSGRAEVFGPGTRLTVL.

This clonotype was observed many times. V and J are TRBV28 and TRBJ2-7; 9 nucleotides align to TRBD2. Looked up from germline, CDR1 is MDHEN and CDR2 is SYDVKM. CDR3 size: 13 residues. V dropped 10 bases and J dropped 7; count of bases not matched to a gene: 11. The CDR3 DNA sequence: TGTGCCATAGAGGCGGGAGGGGGGGGTGAGCAGTACTTC. Translated, it gives CAIEAGGGGEQYF.

This clonotype was observed a few times. This chain uses TRBV6-5 with TRBJ2-3; TRBD2 matches at 8 bases. The germline CDR1 and CDR2 sequences are MNHEY and SVGAGI. The CDR3 consists of 15 residues. Trimming removed 2 bases from V and 5 bases from J; junction bases left unmatched: 6. The CDR3 DNA reads as TGTGCCAGCAGTTACGGGCGAGCGGGAGAAGATACGCAGTATTTT. The encoded protein is CASSYGRAGEDTQYF.

This clonotype was detected many times. The V gene is TRBV12-3 or TRBV12-4, the J gene TRBJ2-1; the D gene is possibly TRBD2 (6 bases). CDR3 length: 15 amino acids. V gave up 3 bases and J gave up 8 bases, with 17 bases separating them. CDR3 region: CASSLGWEAVDEQFF. CDR3 in DNA: TGTGCCAGCAGTTTGGGTTGGGAGGCGGTCGATGAGCAGTTCTTC.

This clonotype was seen repeatedly, ten times or more. This chain uses TRBV19 with TRBJ2-7, with a tentative D call TRBD2 (5 bases). The CDR3 covers 13 residues. Germline V gene sequence: CDR1 LNHDA, CDR2 SQIVND (reference sequence). Trimming removed 4 bases at V and 2 bases at J, with 9 bases between. The chain's CDR3 is CASSTIGAYEQYF. CDR3 DNA sequence: TGTGCCAGTAGTACCATCGGGGCCTACGAGCAGTACTTC.

This clonotype showed up many times. The chain links TRBV10-3 to TRBJ2-1; TRBD1 or TRBD2 may be the D gene (5 bases each). Per the germline V gene, CDR1 is ENHRY and CDR2 is SYGVKD. The CDR3 totals 13 residues. Trimming removed 2 bases from V and 10 bases from J, with 12 bases in between. The CDR3 region is CAISEEGSGEQFF. Here the CDR3 DNA reads TGTGCCATCAGTGAGGAGGGATCAGGGGAGCAGTTCTTC.

There are many counts of this clonotype. The chain carries TRBV3-1 and TRBJ2-3; TRBD2 matches at 11 bases. Germline V gene lookup returns CDR1 LGHDT and CDR2 YNNKEL (reference sequence). CDR3 length equals 19 residues. The junction had 10 bases not matched to a gene; V was cut back by 0 bases and J by 2 bases. DNA of the CDR3: TGTGCCAGCAGCCAAGAAGCGCTAGCGGGAGGCATTACCACAGATACGCAGTATTTT. Translated: CASSQEALAGGITTDTQYF.

This clonotype has ten or more counts. The CDR3 sequence is CAISENGLSGDSSDTQYF. For the CDR3, the DNA is TGTGCCATCAGTGAGAACGGTCTGTCGGGTGATTCCTCGGATACGCAGTATTTT. J is TRBJ2-3 and V is TRBV10-3; D uncertain. V lost 2 bases and J lost 6, with 24 bases in between. The CDR3 totals 18 residues. Germline V lookup: CDR1 ENHRY, CDR2 SYGVKD.

This clonotype was seen repeatedly, ten times or more. This chain links TRBV7-6 with TRBJ2-1; 9 bases fit TRBD2. This CDR3 contains 16 residues. Germline CDR1 reads SGHVS; CDR2 reads FNYEAQ. The V gene end was trimmed by 1 base and the J gene end by 5 bases; junction bases not matched to a gene: 6. CDR3 protein: CASSLVPASGNNEQFF. The CDR3 nucleotides read TGTGCCAGCAGCTTAGTTCCGGCTAGCGGGAACAATGAGCAGTTCTTC.

This clonotype came up many times. The chain carries TRBV5-1 and TRBJ2-3; 9 nucleotides align to TRBD1. The V segment lost 1 base and the J segment 4 bases; nucleotides outside the gene matches: 7. The CDR3 has 16 amino acids. Germline-derived CDR1 and CDR2 are SGHRS and YFSETQ. Here the CDR3 reads CASSLRGQGSPDTQYF. The CDR3 coding sequence is TGCGCCAGCAGCTTGAGAGGACAGGGGTCGCCAGATACGCAGTATTTT.

Only a few counts were recorded for this clonotype. This chain joins TRBV27 and TRBJ1-1; D might be TRBD1 (6 bases). Deletions cut 0 bases from V and 4 bases from J, with 12 bases between. The CDR3 runs to 15 residues. Germline CDR1 and CDR2: MNHEY and SMNVEV (reference sequence). CDR3: CASSLSWVGGTEAFF. In nucleotides, the CDR3 is TGTGCCAGCAGTTTATCGTGGGTAGGGGGCACTGAAGCTTTCTTT.

This clonotype was seen repeatedly, ten times or more. The CDR3 region is CSVESFPGTRGPDEQFF. CDR3 in DNA: TGCAGCGTTGAATCTTTCCCGGGGACACGTGGACCCGATGAGCAGTTCTTC. The chain is built from TRBV29-1 and TRBJ2-1; possibly TRBD1 for D (6 bases). The CDR3 consists of 17 residues. Germline lookup yields CDR1 SQVTM and CDR2 ANQGSEA. Trimming cost V 2 bases and J 8 bases, with 25 bases left between them.

A word on this clonotype: A much more abundant neighbour one base away suggests this may be a read error. The rearrangement links TRBV20-1 to TRBJ2-2, with 13 positions matching TRBD2. Germline assignment: CDR1 DFQATT and CDR2 SNEGSKA (reference sequence). The CDR3 runs 15 residues. The CDR3 DNA is TGCTGTGCTAGAGGGACTAGCGGGGACACCGGGGAGCTGTTTTTT. Protein product: CCARGTSGDTGELFF.

There are many counts of this clonotype. The V call is TRBV29-1, the J call TRBJ1-2, with TRBD1 identical over 7 bases. The germline CDR1 and CDR2 sequences are SQVTM and ANQGSEA. CDR3 length: 14 amino acids. Losses at the gene ends were 5 bases for V and 4 bases for J; bases not matched to a gene: 10. The CDR3 sequence: CSVLIGQEGYGYTF. In DNA, the CDR3 is TGCAGCGTTTTGATAGGACAGGAGGGCTATGGCTACACCTTC.

This clonotype was seen ten or more times. This chain uses TRBV7-9 with TRBJ1-6, with D hard to call. The CDR3 length is 14 residues. Deletions cut 5 bases from V and 5 bases from J, with 10 bases between. Germline CDR1 and CDR2: SEHNR and FQNEAQ (reference sequence). The chain's CDR3 is CASSPSIDNSPLHF. The CDR3 DNA is TGTGCCAGCAGCCCTAGCATTGATAATTCACCCCTCCACTTT.